These 26 T cell receptor beta chains were all obtained from the same sample, sequenced in a study of cytomegalovirus exposure and HLA in healthy donors (dated by TCRdb to about 2017). Library prep was done by the immunoSEQ multiplex PCR assay. For the multiplex PCR, a mixture combining 60 forward primers for TCR Vbeta segments and 13 reverse primers for TCR Jbeta segments was used. Sourced from immuneACCESS, this table was stored by TCRdb with only in-frame sequences that have V and J called. A share of the clones is absent; for the studies checked, an unresolved V gene accounts for under half, and the remainder has no known explanation. This sample lists over 70,000 clones; about 70% were detected once. Around 2.3% of the sample goes to the ten largest clones. Specimen: PBMCs. The receptors shown here come from a young man in good health and CMV-seronegative.

The rearrangement links TRBV5-1 to TRBJ1-1; no reliable D call. V was shortened by 0 bases and J by 5 bases, with 11 bases between the two germline ends. The CDR3 extends over 14 amino acids. The germline gives CDR1 SGHRS, CDR2 YFSETQ. The CDR3 DNA sequence: TGCGCCAGCAGCTTGGCCTCGTCACGGACTGAAGCTTTCTTT. Its protein is CASSLASSRTEAFF.

The chain carries TRBV19 and TRBJ2-1; 11 nucleotides match TRBD1. CDR3 length: 13 amino acids. CDR1 LNHDA and CDR2 SQIVND come from the germline V gene (reference sequence). The trim removed 9 bases at V and 4 bases at J, leaving 2 bases unmatched. The CDR3 spells CASRDRGYNEQFF. In DNA, the CDR3 is TGTGCCAGCCGGGACAGGGGGTACAATGAGCAGTTCTTC.

This clone was seen a handful of times. This chain uses TRBV9 with TRBJ2-7; the D gene is possibly TRBD1 (5 bases). V was pared by 1 base and J by 4 bases, with 12 bases between. Germline assignment: CDR1 SGDLS and CDR2 YYNGEE. The CDR3 length is 14 residues. The DNA of the CDR3 is TGTGCCAGCAGCGTACAGGGAATGGCGTACGAGCAGTACTTC. This encodes CASSVQGMAYEQYF.

V usage is TRBV25-1 and J usage is TRBJ2-7; D gene ambiguous. CDR1 and CDR2 (germline): MGHDK, SYGVNS. The CDR3 extends over 12 amino acids. Trimming shortened V by 4 bases and J by 3 bases, and 7 bases separated the two germline ends. In DNA form, the CDR3 reads TGTGCCAGCAGTGTTTCGAGCTACGAGCAGTACTTC. It yields the protein CASSVSSYEQYF.

The CDR3 spells CAWSRGLVAEAFF. The CDR3 coding sequence is TGTGCCTGGAGTAGGGGGTTGGTGGCTGAAGCTTTCTTT. This rearrangement joins TRBV30 to TRBJ1-1; perhaps TRBD1 as D (6 bases). CDR3 size: 13 residues. CDR1 is GTSNPN, CDR2 SVGIG, per germline (reference sequence). V dropped 2 bases and J dropped 6 bases, with 13 bases sitting between them.

This chain connects TRBV19 to TRBJ2-4, with 8 bases lining up with TRBD1. The length of the CDR3 is 12 residues. The junction had 3 bases not matched to a gene; V was cut back by 6 bases and J by 8 bases. CDR1 is LNHDA and CDR2 is SQIVND in the germline V gene (reference sequence). The CDR3 sequence: CASRKQGDIQYF. The CDR3 coding sequence is TGTGCCAGTAGGAAACAGGGGGACATTCAGTACTTC.

The V call is TRBV7-6, the J call TRBJ1-2; maybe TRBD1 (5 bases). Per the germline V gene, CDR1 is SGHVS and CDR2 is FNYEAQ. Trimming pared 5 bases from V and 8 bases from J, leaving 18 bases between. The CDR3 covers 14 residues. As DNA, the CDR3 is TGTGCCAGCAGCCCGCCATACAGGTTTGAAGGCTACACCTTC. This translates into CASSPPYRFEGYTF.

The genes are TRBV29-1 and TRBJ1-1, with 9 nucleotides matching TRBD1. The V gene end was trimmed by 6 bases and the J gene end by 6 bases; junction bases not matched to a gene: 11. CDR3 length: 14 amino acids. Germline values: CDR1 SQVTM, CDR2 ANQGSEA. The CDR3 DNA reads TGCAGCGTGTGGACGGGACAGGGAATCCCTGAAGCTTTCTTT. Encoded protein: CSVWTGQGIPEAFF.

This clone is categorized as medium-sized. The chain joins TRBV11-1 to TRBJ2-1; D remains unclear. V was pared by 2 bases and J by 10 bases, with 15 bases between. The CDR3 has 14 amino acids. CDR1 and CDR2 (germline): SGHAT, FQDESV (reference sequence). CDR3 residues: CASSLKNWQPEQFF. In nucleotides, the CDR3 is TGTGCCAGCAGCTTAAAAAATTGGCAACCCGAGCAGTTCTTC.

The rearrangement uses TRBV28 and TRBJ1-1; D unresolved. V lost 3 bases to trimming and J lost 10 bases, with 12 bases between them. The CDR3 runs to 12 residues. Germline lookup yields CDR1 MDHEN and CDR2 SYDVKM. The DNA for the CDR3 is TGTGCCAGCAGTTTTCGGTACGAGGGAGCTTTCTTT. Translating it yields CASSFRYEGAFF. Together with reference TRBV28 and TRBJ1-1, the CDR3 gives the full variable domain: DVKVTQSSRYLVKRTGEKVFLECVQDMDHENMFWYRQDPGLGLRLIYFSYDVKMKEKGDIPEGYSVSREKKERFSLILESASTNQTSMYLCASSFRYEGAFFGQGTRLTVV.

The rearrangement links TRBV5-4 to TRBJ1-2, with 8 bases aligning to TRBD1. CDR3 length equals 13 residues. In germline, CDR1 is SGHNT, CDR2 YYREEE (reference sequence). The V and J ends lost 3 bases and 8 bases, in that order; junction bases with no gene match: 6. The CDR3 is CASSSPDRGGYTF. CDR3 nucleotides: TGTGCCAGCAGCTCTCCCGACAGGGGCGGCTACACCTTC.

This clone was observed a handful of times. V and J are TRBV11-2 and TRBJ2-6; D may be TRBD2 (6 bases). The CDR3 covers 19 residues. CDR1 is SGHAT and CDR2 is FQNNGV in the germline V gene. The V end was cut by 5 bases, the J end by 0 bases, with 20 bases between. This chain's CDR3 is CASSPGLGTPYSGANVLTF. For the CDR3, the DNA is TGTGCCAGCAGCCCCGGTCTCGGGACTCCCTACTCTGGGGCCAACGTCCTGACTTTC.

This rearrangement joins TRBV18 to TRBJ2-2; 10 bases map to TRBD1. In germline, CDR1 is KGHSH, CDR2 LQKENI. The CDR3 spans 17 residues. V shed 3 bases and J 6 bases; nucleotides not matched to a gene: 10. Written as DNA, the CDR3 is TGTGCCAGCTCACCTTTCATCCGGGACAGGGGACCCGGGGAGCTGTTTTTT. It is translated as CASSPFIRDRGPGELFF.

This clone was observed a handful of times. Additional DNA sequences in this sample encode the identical CDR3. The V and J genes are TRBV27 and TRBJ2-7; TRBD2 might be the D (6 bases). The V and J ends lost 3 bases and 0 bases respectively, with 9 bases between them. Germline V gene sequence: CDR1 MNHEY, CDR2 SMNVEV (reference sequence). The CDR3 length is 14 residues. CDR3 coding DNA: TGTGCCAGCAGTTTTAGCGGTAGCTCCTACGAGCAGTACTTC. Its translation is CASSFSGSSYEQYF.

J is TRBJ1-5 and V is TRBV7-3, with D tentatively TRBD1 (5 bases). CDR1 and CDR2 (germline): SGHTA, FQGTGA. This CDR3 has 15 residues. The V end was cut by 1 base, the J end by 5 bases, with 12 bases between. For the CDR3, the DNA is TGTGCCAGCAGCTTAAATGCGGGGGAACATCAGCCCCAGCATTTT. It encodes CASSLNAGEHQPQHF.

This clone has more than one count but fewer than ten. The genes are TRBV5-1 and TRBJ2-1; TRBD1 matches at 10 bases. The CDR3 runs to 16 residues. CDR1 and CDR2 from the germline V gene are SGHRS and YFSETQ. V shed 0 bases, J shed 7 bases, and the junction held 7 bases outside the gene matches. CDR3 coding DNA: TGCGCCAGCAGCTTGGGGGACAGGGGCCCTCTAAATGAGCAGTTCTTC. Its translation is CASSLGDRGPLNEQFF.

The rearrangement uses TRBV30 and TRBJ1-2, with TRBD1 matching 9 bases. Trimming at V came to 3 bases and at J to 6 bases, leaving 14 bases not matched to a gene. This CDR3 comprises 16 residues. CDR1 GTSNPN and CDR2 SVGIG come from the germline V gene (reference sequence). The CDR3 loop is CAWRTYGTGNSDGYTF. CDR3 sequence (DNA): TGTGCCTGGAGGACCTACGGGACAGGGAATAGTGATGGCTACACCTTC.

The chain links TRBV19 to TRBJ2-7, with 8 bases lining up with TRBD1. V lost 4 bases, J lost 6 bases, and 11 bases stayed unmatched. Germline V gives CDR1 LNHDA, CDR2 SQIVND (reference sequence). The CDR3 sequence is 15 residues long. Here the CDR3 reads CASSRTGTGYFEQYF. In DNA form, the CDR3 reads TGTGCCAGTAGTAGGACCGGGACAGGTTATTTCGAGCAGTACTTC.

The chain has TRBV4-2 and TRBJ2-6, with D possibly matching TRBD1 (6 bases). V lost 5 bases and J lost 2, with 16 bases in between. In germline, CDR1 is LGHNA, CDR2 YNFKEQ. The CDR3 length is 17 residues. CDR3 DNA sequence: TGTGCCAGCAGCGAGGAGGCAGGGGTCACTGGGGCCAACGTCCTGACTTTC. It codes for CASSEEAGVTGANVLTF.

This clone was counted many times. This sequence joins TRBV4-1 and TRBJ1-6; possible D gene TRBD1, 5 bases. The CDR3 loop spans 17 amino acids. The germline V and J ends were trimmed by 3 bases and 0 bases, with 12 bases remaining between them. In germline, CDR1 is MGHRA, CDR2 YSYEKL. The CDR3 loop is CASSQTTASSYNSPLHF. The DNA of the CDR3 is TGCGCCAGCAGCCAGACGACAGCCAGCTCCTATAATTCACCCCTCCACTTT.

The chain joins TRBV19 to TRBJ2-1, with 10 bases aligning to TRBD2. The germline V gene encodes CDR1 LNHDA and CDR2 SQIVND (reference sequence). CDR3 length: 17 residues. V was pared by 5 bases and J by 4 bases, with 11 bases of the junction left unmatched. The CDR3 region is CASSLASGGDLYNEQFF. The CDR3 DNA is TGTGCCAGTAGTTTGGCTAGCGGGGGTGACCTATACAATGAGCAGTTCTTC.

This chain uses TRBV6-5 with TRBJ1-2; D is unresolved. Germline CDR1 and CDR2: MNHEY and SVGAGI. This CDR3 region has 15 residues. The germline V and J ends were trimmed by 0 bases and 2 bases, with 10 bases remaining between them. This CDR3 reads CASSYSAGSNYGYTF. DNA for the CDR3: TGTGCCAGCAGTTACTCGGCGGGCAGCAACTATGGCTACACCTTC.

The V and J genes are TRBV6-5 and TRBJ1-3; D remains unclear. Germline CDR1 reads MNHEY; CDR2 reads SVGAGI. V lost 4 bases and J lost 4, with 8 bases in between. The CDR3 is 13 amino acids. CDR3 sequence reads: CASSSSRGNTIYF. CDR3 coding DNA: TGTGCCAGCAGTTCGTCCCGGGGAAACACCATATATTTT.

The V and J genes are TRBV29-1 and TRBJ2-3; TRBD2 aligns across 8 bases. The V gene's germline CDR1 is SQVTM and CDR2 ANQGSEA. The CDR3 is 16 amino acids. J was trimmed by 4 bases and V by 0 bases; bases with no gene match: 9. This CDR3 is CSVEDLDGAGADTQYF. The DNA of the CDR3 is TGCAGCGTTGAAGATCTTGACGGAGCGGGGGCAGATACGCAGTATTTT.

The rearrangement links TRBV27 to TRBJ2-1; 7 bases align to TRBD1. J lost 3 bases, V lost 3 bases, and 8 bases had no gene match. Germline CDR1 MNHEY, CDR2 SMNVEV (reference sequence). The CDR3 length is 16 residues. In DNA, the CDR3 is TGTGCCAGCAGTTTCCTCGGGACAGCCCTCTACAATGAGCAGTTCTTC. Translating it yields CASSFLGTALYNEQFF.

This clone appeared a single time. The chain couples TRBV27 to TRBJ2-5, with TRBD2 matching 7 bases. The end of the DNA fits TRBJ2-7 better, so the J call may be wrong. CDR3 length equals 16 residues. Germline lookup yields CDR1 MNHEY and CDR2 SMNVEV (reference sequence). CDR3 loop: CASSFLGRESSYEQYF. CDR3 nucleotides: TGTGCCAGCAGTTTCCTAGGGCGGGAGAGCTCCTACGAGCAGTACTTC.